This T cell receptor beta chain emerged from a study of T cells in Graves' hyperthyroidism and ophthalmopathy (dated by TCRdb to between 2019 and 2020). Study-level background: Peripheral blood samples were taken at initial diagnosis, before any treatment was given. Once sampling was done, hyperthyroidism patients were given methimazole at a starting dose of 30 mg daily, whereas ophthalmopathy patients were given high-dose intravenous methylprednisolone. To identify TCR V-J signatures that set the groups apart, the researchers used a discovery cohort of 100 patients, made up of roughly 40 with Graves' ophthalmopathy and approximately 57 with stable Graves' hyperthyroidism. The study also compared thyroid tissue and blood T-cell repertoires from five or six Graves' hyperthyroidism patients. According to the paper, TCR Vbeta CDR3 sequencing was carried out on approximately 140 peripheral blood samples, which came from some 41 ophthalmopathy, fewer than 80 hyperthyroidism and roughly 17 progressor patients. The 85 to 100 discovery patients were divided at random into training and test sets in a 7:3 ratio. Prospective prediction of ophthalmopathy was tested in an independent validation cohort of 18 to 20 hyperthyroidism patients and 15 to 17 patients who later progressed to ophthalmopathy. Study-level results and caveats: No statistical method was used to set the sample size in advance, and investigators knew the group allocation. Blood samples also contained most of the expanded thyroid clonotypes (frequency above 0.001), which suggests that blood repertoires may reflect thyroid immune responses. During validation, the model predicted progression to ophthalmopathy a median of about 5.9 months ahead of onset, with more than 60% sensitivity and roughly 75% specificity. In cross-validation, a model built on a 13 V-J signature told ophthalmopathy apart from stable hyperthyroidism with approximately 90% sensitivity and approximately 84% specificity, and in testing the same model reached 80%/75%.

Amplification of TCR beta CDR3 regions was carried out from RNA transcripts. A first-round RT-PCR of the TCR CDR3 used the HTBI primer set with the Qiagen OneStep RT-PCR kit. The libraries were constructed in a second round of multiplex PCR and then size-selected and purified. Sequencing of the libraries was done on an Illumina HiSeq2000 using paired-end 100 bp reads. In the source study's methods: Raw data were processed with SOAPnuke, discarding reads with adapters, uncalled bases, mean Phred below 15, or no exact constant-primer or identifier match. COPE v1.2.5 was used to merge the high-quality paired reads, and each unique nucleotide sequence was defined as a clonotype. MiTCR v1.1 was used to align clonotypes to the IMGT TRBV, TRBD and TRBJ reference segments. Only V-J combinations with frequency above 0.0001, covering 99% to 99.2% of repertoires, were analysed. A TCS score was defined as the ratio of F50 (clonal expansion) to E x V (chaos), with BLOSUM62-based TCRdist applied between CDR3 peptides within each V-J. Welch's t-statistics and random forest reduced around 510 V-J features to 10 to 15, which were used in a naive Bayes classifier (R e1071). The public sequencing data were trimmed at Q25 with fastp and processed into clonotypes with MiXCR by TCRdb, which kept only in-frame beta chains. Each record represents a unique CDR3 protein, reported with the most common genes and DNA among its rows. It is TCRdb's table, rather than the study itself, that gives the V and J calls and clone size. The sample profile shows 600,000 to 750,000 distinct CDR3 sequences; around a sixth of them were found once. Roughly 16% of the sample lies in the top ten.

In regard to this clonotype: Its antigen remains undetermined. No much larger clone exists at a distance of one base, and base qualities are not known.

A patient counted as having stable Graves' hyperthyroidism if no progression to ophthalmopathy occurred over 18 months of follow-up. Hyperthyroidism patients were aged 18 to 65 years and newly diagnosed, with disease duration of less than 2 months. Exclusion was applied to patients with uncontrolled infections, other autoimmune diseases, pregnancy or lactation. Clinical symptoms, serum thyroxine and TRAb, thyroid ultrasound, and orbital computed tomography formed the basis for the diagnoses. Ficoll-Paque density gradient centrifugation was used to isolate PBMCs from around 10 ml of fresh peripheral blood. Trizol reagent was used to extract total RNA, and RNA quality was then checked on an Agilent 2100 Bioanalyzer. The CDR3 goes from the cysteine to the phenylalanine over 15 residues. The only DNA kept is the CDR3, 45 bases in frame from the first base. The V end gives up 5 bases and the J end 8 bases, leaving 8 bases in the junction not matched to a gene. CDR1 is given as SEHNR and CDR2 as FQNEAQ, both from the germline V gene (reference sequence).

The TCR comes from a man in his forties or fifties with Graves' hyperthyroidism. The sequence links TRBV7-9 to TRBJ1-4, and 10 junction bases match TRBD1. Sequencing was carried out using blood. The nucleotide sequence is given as TGTGCCAGCAGCAGTACCGGGACAGGGGACGAAAAACTGTTTTTT. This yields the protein CASSSTGTGDEKLFF.